This TCR beta chain was captured by sequencing in a study of cytomegalovirus exposure and HLA in healthy donors. This PCR relied on a set of 60 Vbeta primers and 13 Jbeta primers. Measured with immunoSEQ multiplex PCR; TCRdb has only the in-frame clones, and not every one. The sample contains 90,000 to 150,000 clones, 70% to 80% of which appear only once. The germline V gene encodes CDR1 SGHTA and CDR2 FQGNSA. CDR3 size: 15 residues. V was trimmed by 0 bases and J by 3 bases, leaving 9 bases between them. The chain is built from TRBV7-2 and TRBJ1-5; a weak D match, TRBD1 (5 bases). The specimen was PBMCs. This TCR came from a woman between 50 and 59 years old in good health and CMV-seropositive. The DNA of the CDR3 is TGTGCCAGCAGCTTAGCGGGGGGGACCAATCAGCCCCAGCATTTT. This gives the protein CASSLAGGTNQPQHF.